The sequence of this T cell receptor beta chain was determined in a study of blood T cell repertoires in COVID-19. Across the whole study: Spain, Italy and the United States supplied samples that represented acute and convalescent COVID-19. T cells, B-cell-depleted T cells, or PBMCs supplied cDNA or gDNA.

Original methodology: Amplification of reference gene primers provided the estimated nucleated cell counts. The assay was immunoSEQ multiplex PCR, and TCRdb's table has in-frame clones only and misses some. The DNA gave D and trimming, while V, J and clone size come from that table. Of hundreds of thousands of clones listed, about 88% are singletons. Germline values: CDR1 SGHTA, CDR2 FQGNSA. The V gene end was trimmed by 5 bases and the J gene end by 7 bases; junction bases not matched to a gene: 5. The CDR3 spans 14 residues. This chain links TRBV7-2 with TRBJ1-6, with 7 bases that match TRBD1. The material sequenced was peripheral blood. The clonotype originates from a man in his sixties or seventies with acute or convalescent COVID-19. CDR3 amino acids: CASSPGQLNSPLHF. CDR3 sequence (DNA): TGTGCCAGCAGCCCGGGACAGCTGAATTCACCCCTCCACTTT.